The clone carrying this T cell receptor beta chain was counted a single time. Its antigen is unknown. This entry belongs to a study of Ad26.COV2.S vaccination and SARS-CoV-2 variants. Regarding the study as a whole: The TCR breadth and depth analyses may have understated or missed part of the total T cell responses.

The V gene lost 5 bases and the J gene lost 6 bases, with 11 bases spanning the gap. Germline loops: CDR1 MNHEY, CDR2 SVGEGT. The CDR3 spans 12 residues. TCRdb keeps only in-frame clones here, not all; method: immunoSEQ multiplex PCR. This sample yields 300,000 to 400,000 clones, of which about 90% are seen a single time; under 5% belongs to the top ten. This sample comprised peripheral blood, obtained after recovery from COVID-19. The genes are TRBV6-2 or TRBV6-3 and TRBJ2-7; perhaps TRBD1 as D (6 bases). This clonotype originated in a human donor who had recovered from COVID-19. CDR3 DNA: TGTGCCAGCAGTGGCAACAGGGCCGAGCAGTACTTC. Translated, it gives CASSGNRAEQYF.